This entry lists 12 T cell receptor beta chains sequenced from one sample in a study of cytomegalovirus exposure and HLA in healthy donors. Primers: 60 Vbeta forward and 13 Jbeta reverse. Assay: immunoSEQ multiplex PCR; the TCRdb copy retains only in-frame clones and omits some. This table has some 190,000 clones, over 65% appearing once. The sequenced sample was PBMCs. The origin of the receptors is a middle-aged man in good health and CMV-seropositive.

The rearrangement uses TRBV6-1 and TRBJ2-7, with D unresolved. Germline V lookup: CDR1 MNHNS, CDR2 SASEGT. The CDR3 loop spans 11 amino acids. Trimming removed 5 bases at V and 2 bases at J, with 4 bases between. The CDR3 DNA follows: TGTGCCAGCAGTCCCGCCTACGAGCAGTACTTC. Amino acids: CASSPAYEQYF.

This rearrangement joins TRBV9 to TRBJ2-7; 7 nucleotides agree with TRBD1. The CDR3 has 14 amino acids. V gave up 3 bases and J gave up 2 bases; unmatched junction bases: 5. Germline-derived CDR1 and CDR2 are SGDLS and YYNGEE. CDR3 bases: TGTGCCAGCAGCGAACGACAGGGCCCCTACGAGCAGTACTTC. It yields the protein CASSERQGPYEQYF.

This rearrangement joins TRBV19 to TRBJ1-1; TRBD1 aligns across 7 bases. CDR1 is LNHDA, CDR2 SQIVND, per germline (reference sequence). The CDR3 has 15 residues. Losses at the gene ends were 6 bases for V and 1 base for J; bases not matched to a gene: 8. CDR3 loop: CASRAFGTENTEAFF. CDR3 DNA sequence: TGTGCCAGTAGGGCTTTCGGGACAGAGAACACTGAAGCTTTCTTT.

The chain joins TRBV6-5 to TRBJ2-7; possibly TRBD2 for D (6 bases). V shed 7 bases and J shed 2 bases, with 15 bases lying between them. The germline V gene encodes CDR1 MNHEY and CDR2 SVGAGI. The length of the CDR3 is 14 residues. In DNA form, the CDR3 reads TGTGCCAGCAAAACCCGGGGGTCCCCCTACGAGCAGTACTTC. The encoded protein is CASKTRGSPYEQYF.

The chain uses TRBV5-1 and TRBJ2-5, with a tentative D call TRBD2 (5 bases). Between the trimmed V and J ends, which lost 3 bases and 2 bases, there was a span of 17 bases. Per germline, CDR1 SGHRS and CDR2 YFSETQ. This CDR3 contains 16 residues. CDR3 in DNA: TGCGCCAGCAGCTCCCCCCCTCTCCGGGGACAAGAGACCCAGTACTTC. Its protein product is CASSSPPLRGQETQYF.

J is TRBJ2-7 and V is TRBV7-9; 11 nucleotides line up with TRBD1. The CDR3 consists of 14 residues. CDR1 is SEHNR, CDR2 FQNEAQ, per germline (reference sequence). V shed 5 bases and J 5 bases; nucleotides not matched to a gene: 5. The CDR3 coding sequence is TGTGCCAGCAGCCCCGGGACAGGGGGGAACGAGCAGTACTTC. Translating gives CASSPGTGGNEQYF. The variable domain in full, completed from reference TRBV7-9 and TRBJ2-7, reads DTGVSQNPRHKITKRGQNVTFRCDPISEHNRLYWYRQTLGQGPEFLTYFQNEAQLEKSRLLSDRFSAERPKGSFSTLEIQRTEQGDSAMYLCASSPGTGGNEQYFGPGTRLTVT.

This clone has only one observation. The J gene is TRBJ2-7, the V gene TRBV7-8; TRBD2 matches 7 bases. The V segment lost 4 bases and the J segment 4 bases; nucleotides outside the gene matches: 4. CDR1 SGHVS and CDR2 FQNEAQ come from the germline V gene. CDR3 length: 13 residues. CDR3 loop: CASSSSGVYEQYF. CDR3 DNA sequence: TGTGCCAGCAGCTCTAGCGGAGTATACGAGCAGTACTTC.

The CDR3 bases are TGTGCCAGCAGCTTCAAGACGGGATGGGACGAGCAGTACTTC. Its translation is CASSFKTGWDEQYF. The chain uses TRBV11-2 and TRBJ2-7, with D possibly being TRBD2 (5 bases). Germline CDR1 and CDR2: SGHAT and FQNNGV. This CDR3 spans 14 amino acids. V gave up 3 bases and J gave up 5 bases, with 14 bases separating them.

This sequence joins TRBV2 and TRBJ2-1; 10 bases are a match to TRBD2. Germline lookup yields CDR1 SNHLY and CDR2 FYNNEI. With V trimmed by 7 bases and J by 8 bases, 8 bases remained unmatched. The CDR3 is made up of 14 amino acids. For the CDR3, the DNA is TGTGCCAGCATCAGCGGGAGGGCCGGTGATGAGCAGTTCTTC. Residues: CASISGRAGDEQFF.

This rearrangement joins TRBV7-2 to TRBJ2-3; 8 bases fit TRBD1. V lost 5 bases to trimming and J lost 0 bases; unmatched junction nucleotides: 7. The CDR3 runs 16 residues. Germline values: CDR1 SGHTA, CDR2 FQGNSA. For the CDR3, the DNA is TGTGCCAGCAGCCCCTGGTGGACAGGGAGCACAGATACGCAGTATTTT. It specifies CASSPWWTGSTDTQYF.

The chain has TRBV6-5 and TRBJ1-6; TRBD1 is a possible D gene (6 bases). V shed 9 bases and J shed 7 bases, with 19 bases lying between them. CDR3 length: 15 amino acids. Germline V CDR1 and CDR2: MNHEY, SVGAGI. This CDR3 is CASLSEYRANSPLHF. The CDR3 region has the DNA TGTGCCAGTCTTTCAGAGTACAGGGCAAATTCACCCCTCCACTTT.

This sequence joins TRBV10-3 and TRBJ1-2, with D perhaps matching TRBD1 (5 bases). The germline V gene has CDR1 ENHRY and CDR2 SYGVKD. The CDR3 has 16 amino acids. Trimming removed 0 bases at V and 3 bases at J, with 14 bases between. CDR3 in amino acids: CAISESRTRRDYGYTF. The CDR3 DNA follows: TGTGCCATCAGTGAGTCGAGGACACGACGAGACTATGGCTACACCTTC.